The 24 T cell receptor beta chains below come from one sample, sequenced in a study of T cell responses to AZD1222 COVID-19 vaccine (dated by TCRdb to about 2021). Preparation of the library involved the immunoSEQ multiplex PCR assay. TCRdb obtained this table from immuneACCESS and retained in-frame rearrangements with V and J assigned. These tables miss some clones; where compared with another copy, unresolved V genes account for less than half of the shortfall, and the remainder is unexplained. For this sample there are 150,000 to 200,000 clones; around 92% appear just once. The top ten clones comprise 8% to 13% of the sample. The sample's time point label, decoded: baseline before first vaccination. The sample was peripheral blood, taken on day 0 of AZD1222 vaccination. The receptors originated from an adult in good health.

The rearrangement links TRBV25-1 to TRBJ1-2, with TRBD1 as a possible D gene (6 bases). The length of the CDR3 is 17 residues. Germline V gene data show CDR1 as MGHDK and CDR2 as SYGVNS. V was trimmed by 5 bases and J by 1 base, leaving 20 bases between them. The CDR3 nucleotides read TGTGCCAGCAGTCCGAGGGGGGGGGCTTTACTTAACTATGGCTACACCTTC. Protein product: CASSPRGGALLNYGYTF.

A note on this clone: Different DNA sequences within this sample yield the same CDR3. The chain carries TRBV12-3 or TRBV12-4 and TRBJ1-2, with D possibly matching TRBD1 (5 bases). The CDR3 consists of 12 residues. The V and J ends lost 5 bases and 4 bases respectively, with 8 bases between them. The CDR3 loop is CASSEGLYGYTF. The CDR3 region has the DNA TGTGCCAGCAGTGAGGGACTCTATGGCTACACCTTC.

V and J are TRBV5-4 and TRBJ1-2; TRBD1 might be the D (6 bases). Germline V CDR1 and CDR2: SGHNT, YYREEE (reference sequence). The CDR3 totals 14 residues. Trimming took 3 bases from V and 2 from J, leaving 11 bases between them. CDR3 DNA: TGTGCCAGCAGCTCCCCAGGGGTCAACTATGGCTACACCTTC. Its protein is CASSSPGVNYGYTF.

A few counts support this clone. The chain is built from TRBV20-1 and TRBJ1-2; D is perhaps TRBD1 (6 bases). The V end lost 3 bases, the J end lost 3 bases, and 26 bases lay between the germline ends. Germline-derived CDR1 and CDR2 are DFQATT and SNEGSKA (reference sequence). This CDR3 has 18 amino acids. The CDR3, as DNA: TGCAGTGCTAGTCCTTGGCCGGATTTGGCGGGACATGACTATGGCTACACCTTC. Its protein product is CSASPWPDLAGHDYGYTF.

J is TRBJ2-5 and V is TRBV24-1, with 9 positions matching TRBD1. CDR3 length equals 16 residues. V lost 3 bases to trimming and J lost 3 bases; unmatched junction nucleotides: 7. The germline gives CDR1 KGHDR, CDR2 SFDVKD. The chain's CDR3 is CATSDLPRDREETQYF. The CDR3 DNA follows: TGTGCCACCAGTGATCTCCCTCGGGACAGGGAAGAGACCCAGTACTTC.

In its sample, this clone was seen once. V gene TRBV19 combines with J gene TRBJ1-2; D is perhaps TRBD1 (6 bases). The germline gives CDR1 LNHDA, CDR2 SQIVND (reference sequence). The CDR3 runs 14 residues. Trimming pared 7 bases from V and 1 base from J, leaving 13 bases between. This CDR3 is CASTRPDSNYGYTF. CDR3 sequence (DNA): TGTGCCAGTACGAGACCGGACAGTAACTATGGCTACACCTTC.

This clone has only one observation. Here the CDR3 reads CASSATSGKTDTQYF. The CDR3 DNA sequence: TGTGCCAGCAGCGCTACTAGCGGGAAGACAGATACGCAGTATTTT. V gene TRBV9 combines with J gene TRBJ2-3, with 10 bases lining up with TRBD2. The CDR3 has 15 residues. CDR1 and CDR2 (germline): SGDLS, YYNGEE. V lost 3 bases, J lost 3 bases, and 4 bases stayed unmatched.

This clone was seen a few times. The chain recombines TRBV4-2 with TRBJ2-6; no clear D. V was clipped by 1 base and J by 3 bases, with 7 bases between them. Looked up from germline, CDR1 is LGHNA and CDR2 is YNFKEQ. The CDR3 runs 15 residues. The CDR3 reads CASSQGAGGANVLTF. DNA of the CDR3: TGTGCCAGCAGCCAAGGGGCTGGTGGGGCCAACGTCCTGACTTTC.

V usage is TRBV6-1 and J usage is TRBJ2-6, with D unresolved. The germline V and J ends were trimmed by 2 bases and 0 bases, with 2 bases remaining between them. This CDR3 has 14 residues. CDR1 MNHNS and CDR2 SASEGT come from the germline V gene. The chain's CDR3 is CASSELSGANVLTF. DNA of the CDR3: TGTGCCAGCAGTGAACTCTCTGGGGCCAACGTCCTGACTTTC.

This chain connects TRBV29-1 to TRBJ1-2; D gene uncertain. The CDR3 is 14 residues long. With 4 bases removed from V and 0 bases from J, the gap between germline ends came to 12 bases. The germline V gene has CDR1 SQVTM and CDR2 ANQGSEA. Here the CDR3 reads CSVGRGEANYGYTF. Written as DNA, the CDR3 is TGCAGCGTTGGACGGGGAGAGGCTAACTATGGCTACACCTTC.

This rearrangement joins TRBV9 to TRBJ1-2; D gene ambiguous. Trimming cost V 0 bases and J 2 bases, with 11 bases left between them. Germline lookup yields CDR1 SGDLS and CDR2 YYNGEE. This CDR3 has 15 amino acids. The CDR3 nucleotides are TGTGCCAGCAGCGTAGATGAGGGTTCGAACTATGGCTACACCTTC. As protein: CASSVDEGSNYGYTF.

The chain joins TRBV7-3 to TRBJ2-1; 9 bases line up with TRBD1. Germline-derived CDR1 and CDR2 are SGHTA and FQGTGA. The CDR3 has 15 residues. J lost 3 bases, V lost 5 bases, and 5 bases had no gene match. CDR3 DNA: TGTGCCAGCAGCCAAGGGACAGGGATCTACAATGAGCAGTTCTTC. Protein sequence: CASSQGTGIYNEQFF.

J is TRBJ2-3 and V is TRBV7-9; unclear D gene. The germline V gene encodes CDR1 SEHNR and CDR2 FQNEAQ (reference sequence). V lost 6 bases to trimming and J lost 0 bases, with 4 bases between them. The CDR3 contains 12 residues. The CDR3 spells CASSTSTDTQYF. DNA for the CDR3: TGTGCCAGCAGTACGAGCACAGATACGCAGTATTTT. The full variable domain, rest sourced from reference TRBV7-9 and TRBJ2-3, is DTGVSQNPRHKITKRGQNVTFRCDPISEHNRLYWYRQTLGQGPEFLTYFQNEAQLEKSRLLSDRFSAERPKGSFSTLEIQRTEQGDSAMYLCASSTSTDTQYFGPGTRLTVL.

The chain is built from TRBV5-5 and TRBJ2-1; D is undetermined. The CDR3 length is 10 residues. The ends were cut back, 5 bases at V and 12 bases at J, with 9 bases in the middle. Germline assignment: CDR1 SGHKS and CDR2 YYEKEE (reference sequence). For the CDR3, the DNA is TGTGCCAGCAGTAACCTGGTGCAGTTCTTC. Translating it yields CASSNLVQFF.

V is TRBV7-6 and J is TRBJ2-1; 9 nucleotides line up with TRBD2. The CDR3 length is 17 residues. The germline CDR1 and CDR2 sequences are SGHVS and FNYEAQ. With V trimmed by 6 bases and J by 4 bases, 13 bases remained unmatched. CDR3 residues: CASSRYGSGSLYNEQFF. CDR3 DNA sequence: TGTGCCAGCAGTCGGTACGGTAGCGGGAGTCTTTACAATGAGCAGTTCTTC.

The chain recombines TRBV7-2 with TRBJ2-2; unclear D gene. The CDR3 length is 15 residues. Germline V gene lookup returns CDR1 SGHTA and CDR2 FQGNSA. The V end lost 3 bases, the J end lost 5 bases, and 13 bases lay between the germline ends. The CDR3 loop reads CASSFHSKSTGELFF. The CDR3 coding sequence is TGTGCCAGCAGCTTCCATAGCAAGTCGACCGGGGAGCTGTTTTTT.

The rearrangement joins TRBV19 to TRBJ2-1, with unresolved D. Trimming cost V 6 bases and J 5 bases, with 11 bases left between them. This CDR3 spans 13 amino acids. Germline V gives CDR1 LNHDA, CDR2 SQIVND (reference sequence). CDR3 sequence reads: CASRADRHNEQFF. The CDR3, as DNA: TGTGCCAGTAGGGCGGATAGGCACAATGAGCAGTTCTTC. The full variable domain, in which reference TRBV19 and TRBJ2-1 provide the parts outside the CDR3, is DGGITQSPKYLFRKEGQNVTLSCEQNLNHDAMYWYRQDPGQGLRLIYYSQIVNDFQKGDIAEGYSVSREKKESFPLTVTSAQKNPTAFYLCASRADRHNEQFFGPGTRLTVL.

The J gene is TRBJ2-5, the V gene TRBV5-1; D not certain. Trimming took 6 bases from V and 2 from J, leaving 17 bases between them. The CDR3 covers 15 residues. The V gene's germline CDR1 is SGHRS and CDR2 YFSETQ. The CDR3 protein is CASTRNSDGQETQYF. CDR3 DNA: TGCGCCAGCACCAGAAATTCGGACGGGCAAGAGACCCAGTACTTC.

CDR3 region: CASSEQYEQYF. In nucleotides, the CDR3 is TGTGCCAGCAGTGAACAGTACGAGCAGTACTTC. The chain combines TRBV2 with TRBJ2-7; D unresolved. The CDR3 is 11 amino acids. The germline gives CDR1 SNHLY, CDR2 FYNNEI. V was shortened by 2 bases and J by 4 bases, with 3 bases between the two germline ends.

The chain is built from TRBV4-1 and TRBJ2-5, with D hard to call. CDR1 is MGHRA, CDR2 YSYEKL, per germline. V lost 1 base and J lost 5, with 8 bases in between. CDR3 length: 13 amino acids. As DNA, the CDR3 is TGCGCCAGCAGCCAAGCTTTCGGGGAGACCCAGTACTTC. Its translation is CASSQAFGETQYF.

The V gene is TRBV7-9, the J gene TRBJ1-1; 7 positions match TRBD1. V lost 5 bases to trimming and J lost 2 bases; unmatched junction nucleotides: 5. Looked up from germline, CDR1 is SEHNR and CDR2 is FQNEAQ (reference sequence). The CDR3 spans 14 residues. The chain's CDR3 is CASSTTGINTEAFF. Here the CDR3 DNA reads TGTGCCAGCAGCACGACAGGGATAAACACTGAAGCTTTCTTT.

The chain recombines TRBV3-1 (or the pseudogene TRBV3-2) with TRBJ2-7; D remains ambiguous. The germline V gene encodes CDR1 LGHDT and CDR2 YNNKEL (reference sequence). The length of the CDR3 is 15 residues. The ends were cut back, 0 bases at V and 1 base at J, with 10 bases in the middle. CDR3: CASSQEALKSYEQYF. CDR3 in DNA: TGTGCCAGCAGCCAAGAGGCTCTAAAATCCTACGAGCAGTACTTC.

The chain has TRBV5-1 and TRBJ2-7, with TRBD2 matching 11 bases. This CDR3 region has 16 residues. The junction had 9 bases not matched to a gene; V was cut back by 3 bases and J by 4 bases. Germline CDR1 SGHRS, CDR2 YFSETQ. The CDR3 protein is CASSWTGTSGLYEQYF. The CDR3 DNA sequence: TGCGCCAGCAGCTGGACCGGGACTAGCGGACTATACGAGCAGTACTTC.

The rearrangement links TRBV18 to TRBJ1-1, with a weak D call TRBD1 (6 bases). CDR3 length equals 16 residues. The germline V gene has CDR1 KGHSH and CDR2 LQKENI. Trimming left V 3 bases short and J 11 bases short, with 25 bases between. CDR3 bases: TGTGCCAGCTCACCCCGACCGGGGGGGCACATTTCCTGGGCTTTCTTT. Translating gives CASSPRPGGHISWAFF.